These T cell receptor beta chains were read from a single sample in a study of CD8 T cells in ankylosing spondylitis. MiXCR, run by TCRdb on the 5' RACE reads, gives a single entry per CDR3 protein. The sample has 200,000 or so distinct CDR3 sequences, over 15% seen once; the top ten hold approximately 4.3%. Sequencing was done on a sample of blood, either unsorted or a sorted T cell fraction (not recorded which). Source of these receptors: a male donor aged 10-29 years with ankylosing spondylitis or in good health (not recorded which). Both conserved end residues are part of each CDR3. Fields, in order: J gene, V gene, D gene, clone size, CDR3 protein, CDR3 DNA. D genes are given only for firm matches. Some rows mark clone size as missing; the rest say once, few, many or name a class of expanded clone.

TRBJ2-1	TRBV4-1	NA	few	CASSQVAGGNEQFF	TGCGCCAGCAGCCAAGTGGCAGGGGGGAATGAGCAGTTCTTC
TRBJ2-7	TRBV4-3	NA	few	CASSQSGAYEQYF	TGCGCCAGCAGCCAATCGGGGGCCTACGAGCAGTACTTC
TRBJ2-4	TRBV12-3/TRBV12-4	NA	once	CASSLTVGIQYF	TGTGCCAGCAGTTTAACCGTGGGCATTCAGTACTTC
TRBJ2-1	TRBV10-3	TRBD2	many	CAISPETSGGLYNEQFF	TGTGCCATCAGTCCCGAGACTAGCGGGGGTTTATACAATGAGCAGTTCTTC
TRBJ2-1	TRBV15	TRBD1	NA	CATSRQKQGNEQFF	TGTGCCACCAGCAGGCAAAAACAGGGGAATGAGCAGTTCTTC
TRBJ1-2	TRBV20-1	NA	many	CSARVTKSYGYTF	TGCAGTGCTAGAGTTACAAAGAGCTATGGCTACACCTTC
TRBJ2-7	TRBV12-3/TRBV12-4	TRBD2	many	CASSLAGGLYEQYF	TGTGCCAGCAGCCTAGCGGGAGGGTTGTACGAGCAGTACTTC
TRBJ2-3	TRBV20-1	TRBD2	many	CSATLRTSGSADTQYF	TGCAGTGCAACCCTCCGTACTAGCGGTTCAGCAGATACGCAGTATTTT
TRBJ2-7	TRBV11-1	TRBD2	NA	CASSAGLAGGSYEQYF	TGTGCCAGCAGCGCGGGACTAGCGGGAGGCTCCTACGAGCAGTACTTC
TRBJ1-2	TRBV5-6	NA	many	CASSLRANAPNYGYTF	TGTGCCAGCAGCTTGAGGGCAAATGCACCTAACTATGGCTACACCTTC
TRBJ1-4	TRBV12-3/TRBV12-4	NA	many	CAIQTATNEKLFF	TGTGCCATCCAGACTGCAACTAATGAAAAACTGTTTTTT
TRBJ2-7	TRBV13	NA	many	CASSTGRRGEQYF	TGTGCCAGCAGCACCGGACGGAGGGGCGAGCAGTACTTC